This TCR beta chain was sequenced in a study of blood T cell repertoires in COVID-19. Study at large: Samples came from the United States, Italy and Spain, spanning acute and convalescent COVID-19. PBMCs, B-cell-depleted T cells, or T cells were the source of the cDNA or gDNA that made up the material.

Per the original data handling: By means of reference gene primer amplification, nucleated cell counts were estimated. Sequencing was performed with immunoSEQ multiplex PCR; in TCRdb, only in-frame clones are kept and a portion is missing. That table gives V, J and clone size, and the DNA gave D and trimming. The sample includes about 440,000 clones, about 89% of them seen just once. The length of the CDR3 is 15 residues. CDR1 and CDR2 from the germline V gene are SGHNT and YYREEE (reference sequence). J lost 3 bases, V lost 4 bases, and 4 bases had no gene match. This clone showed up just a few times.

What was sequenced was peripheral blood. The chain recombines TRBV5-4 with TRBJ2-2; TRBD1 matches at 9 bases. The TCR comes from a woman aged 30 to 39 with acute or convalescent COVID-19. In DNA form, the CDR3 reads TGTGCCAGCAGCCAAAGACAGGGGGACACCGGGGAGCTGTTTTTT. It codes for CASSQRQGDTGELFF.